The text below deals with one T cell receptor (beta chain). The record originates from a study of OX40 agonist ivuxolimab in advanced cancers. Whole-study context: Of mixed ages from roughly 23 to 80 and averaging about 65 years, the group was around 78% male.

Autoimmune disease history or systemic immunosuppression led to patient exclusion. The length of the CDR3 is 15 residues. Unmatched junction bases numbered 11, after V lost 4 bases and J lost 7 bases. Germline values: CDR1 SGDLS, CDR2 YYNGEE. Clones were sequenced by immunoSEQ multiplex PCR, and TCRdb holds only the in-frame ones, with some missing. The sample shows about 120,000 clones, around 93% of them seen only once. The chain recombines TRBV9 with TRBJ2-1; 7 nucleotides align to TRBD2. The sequencing used CD4+ or CD8+ T cells sorted from blood, collected in a trial of the OX40 agonist ivuxolimab. The sequence was collected from an adult with an advanced solid tumor such as melanoma, head and neck, liver or kidney cancer. Here the CDR3 DNA reads TGTGCCAGCAGCCCCCGGACTAGAGGGTGGAATGAGCAGTTCTTC. This sequence encodes CASSPRTRGWNEQFF.